The 11 T cell receptor beta chains reported below all come from one sample, sequenced in a study of blood T cell repertoires in COVID-19 (TCRdb year 2020). The library relied on the immunoSEQ multiplex PCR assay. Drawn from immuneACCESS, this table holds only the in-frame rearrangements with V and J called that TCRdb kept. Clones are partly lost; checked studies trace under half to an unresolved V gene and leave the rest unexplained. This sample comprises 370,000 or so clones, more than 70% of them detected only once. Roughly 1.4% of the sample is in the top ten clones. The sequencing sample was made of PBMCs or T cells enriched from blood (not recorded which). These receptor sequences come from a man aged 30 to 45 who had recovered from COVID-19.

V usage is TRBV6-2 or TRBV6-3 and J usage is TRBJ1-5, with D perhaps TRBD1 (6 bases). CDR3 length: 16 residues. Germline loops: CDR1 MNHEY, CDR2 SVGEGT. Trimming cost V 5 bases and J 6 bases, with 20 bases left between them. CDR3 DNA: TGTGCCAGCAGTCGCCCCCCACAGGGCTGGGGTCAGCCCCAGCATTTT. This translates into CASSRPPQGWGQPQHF.

This clone was detected once. The chain is built from TRBV11-3 and TRBJ2-7, with TRBD2 identical over 8 bases. Germline V lookup: CDR1 SGHNT, CDR2 YENEEA. After removal of 1 base from V and 3 bases from J, the junction contained 2 bases not matched to a gene. The CDR3 consists of 14 residues. The CDR3, as DNA: TGTGCCAGCAGCTTAGTAGCGGGGCTCTACGAGCAGTACTTC. It yields the protein CASSLVAGLYEQYF.

This clone was seen only a few times. The chain joins TRBV5-6 to TRBJ2-5; 12 bases fit TRBD1. CDR3 size: 15 residues. Germline CDR1 reads SGHDT; CDR2 reads YYEEEE. J was trimmed by 7 bases and V by 5 bases; bases with no gene match: 9. The CDR3 protein is CASRPRDRGLLTQYF. In DNA form, the CDR3 reads TGTGCCAGCAGGCCGCGGGACAGGGGGCTATTGACCCAGTACTTC.

The chain uses TRBV25-1 and TRBJ1-1, with no clear D. V lost 3 bases, J lost 3 bases, and 5 bases lay in between. Germline CDR1 reads MGHDK; CDR2 reads SYGVNS. The CDR3 is 12 residues long. CDR3 coding DNA: TGTGCCAGCAGTGACCGTTACACTGAAGCTTTCTTT. Its protein is CASSDRYTEAFF.

The V call is TRBV29-1, the J call TRBJ2-3, with D perhaps matching TRBD2 (6 bases). Trimming removed 7 bases at V and 6 bases at J, with 17 bases between. CDR3 length: 13 amino acids. The germline gives CDR1 SQVTM, CDR2 ANQGSEA. The CDR3: CSAGGGVDDTQYF. CDR3 DNA: TGCAGCGCCGGGGGTGGAGTCGACGATACGCAGTATTTT.

As for this clone: One end of the junction varies from germline; a read error may be responsible. This sequence joins TRBV4-1 and TRBJ2-2, with 13 bases identical to TRBD2. The V gene's germline CDR1 is MGHRA and CDR2 YSYEKL. The CDR3 sequence is 15 residues long. Here the CDR3 DNA reads TGCGCCCGCAGCCGACTAGCGGGGGGCACCGGGGAGCTGTTTTTT. Amino acids: CARSRLAGGTGELFF.

The V and J genes are TRBV30 and TRBJ2-7; 10 positions agree with TRBD1. This CDR3 has 14 amino acids. Per germline, CDR1 GTSNPN and CDR2 SVGIG (reference sequence). V lost 1 base, J lost 6 bases, and 6 bases stayed unmatched. The CDR3 DNA reads as TGTGCCTGGAGTGCCGGGACAGGGGTCGCCGAGCAGTACTTC. It translates to CAWSAGTGVAEQYF.

V and J are TRBV18 and TRBJ2-2, with D hard to call. The CDR3 spans 13 residues. From germline, CDR1 is KGHSH and CDR2 LQKENI. V was trimmed by 5 bases and J by 6 bases, leaving 10 bases between them. In nucleotides, the CDR3 is TGTGCCAGCTCAAATAACGAGGCCGGGGAGCTGTTTTTT. Amino acids: CASSNNEAGELFF.

The V call is TRBV10-3, the J call TRBJ2-1; TRBD1 aligns across 9 bases. V lost 4 bases, J lost 10 bases, and 2 bases stayed unmatched. The CDR3 covers 12 residues. Per the germline V gene, CDR1 is ENHRY and CDR2 is SYGVKD. CDR3 bases: TGTGCCATCAGTGGACAGGGGGAAGAGCAGTTCTTC. Protein product: CAISGQGEEQFF.

Concerning this clone: This sample includes further DNA sequences coding for the same CDR3. The chain has TRBV6-2 or TRBV6-3 and TRBJ2-5; D possibly corresponds to TRBD2 (6 bases). Trimming shortened V by 5 bases and J by 5 bases, and 15 bases separated the two germline ends. In germline, CDR1 is MNHEY, CDR2 SVGEGT. CDR3 length equals 14 residues. The CDR3 sequence is CASSRPGERETQYF. The CDR3 region has the DNA TGTGCCAGCAGTCGCCCGGGGGAGAGGGAGACCCAGTACTTC.

J is TRBJ1-2 and V is TRBV9; D gene unclear. In germline, CDR1 is SGDLS, CDR2 YYNGEE. V was pared by 3 bases and J by 0 bases, with 3 bases between. This CDR3 spans 12 amino acids. DNA for the CDR3: TGTGCCAGCAGCGGTACTAACTATGGCTACACCTTC. Protein sequence: CASSGTNYGYTF.